This TCR beta chain was recorded in a study of post-analysis software for immune sequencing data. Findings and caveats of the study: Strong co-clustering by F measure was seen for same-batch samples. When compared against controls, multiple sclerosis patients showed significantly lower normalized Chao1 diversity.

Every TCR beta cDNA library bore unique molecular identifiers. Each batch of about 0.95 to 11 million T cells produced some 500,000 cDNA molecules. One entry per CDR3 protein results from TCRdb running MiXCR on the PCR reads. The sample carries 650,000 to 900,000 distinct CDR3 sequences, more than 45% recorded once. Of note for this clonotype: The antigen is not known.

This clonotype was obtained from a girl between 10 and 17 years old with multiple sclerosis. The sequencing sample was made of blood.

The CDR3 bases are TGTGCCAGCAGCAGGACTAGCGGGAGCCTCTACAATGAGCAGTTCTTC. Encoded protein: CASSRTSGSLYNEQFF. The V and J genes are TRBV6-9 and TRBJ2-1, with TRBD2 matching 13 bases. The length of the CDR3 is 16 residues. Germline CDR1 MNHGY, CDR2 SVAAGI. Trimming cost V 6 bases and J 3 bases; bases outside gene matches: 5.